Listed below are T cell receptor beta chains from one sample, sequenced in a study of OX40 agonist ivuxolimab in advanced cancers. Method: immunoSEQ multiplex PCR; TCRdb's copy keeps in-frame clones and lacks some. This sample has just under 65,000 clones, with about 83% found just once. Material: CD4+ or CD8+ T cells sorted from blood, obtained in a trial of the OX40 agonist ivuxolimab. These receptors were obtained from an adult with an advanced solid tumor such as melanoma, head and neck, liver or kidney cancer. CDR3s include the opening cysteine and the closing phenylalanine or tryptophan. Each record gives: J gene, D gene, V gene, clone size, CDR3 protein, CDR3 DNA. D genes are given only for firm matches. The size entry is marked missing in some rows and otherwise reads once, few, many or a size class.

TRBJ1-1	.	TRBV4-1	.	CASRPGLVNTEAFF	TGCGCCAGCAGACCGGGACTGGTGAACACTGAAGCTTTCTTT
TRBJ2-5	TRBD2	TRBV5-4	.	CASSFGGQETQYF	TGTGCCAGCAGCTTCGGGGGGCAAGAGACCCAGTACTTC
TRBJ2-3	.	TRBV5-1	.	CASSLVGQHTDTQYF	TGCGCCAGCAGCTTGGTAGGTCAGCACACAGATACGCAGTATTTT
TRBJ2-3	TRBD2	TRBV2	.	CASQKRGSTDTQYF	TGTGCCAGCCAAAAGCGGGGTAGCACAGATACGCAGTATTTT
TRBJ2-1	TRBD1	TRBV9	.	CASSVGQNNEQFF	TGTGCCAGCAGCGTGGGACAGAACAATGAGCAGTTCTTC
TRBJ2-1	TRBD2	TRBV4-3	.	CASGLAGGGPNEQFF	TGCGCCAGCGGACTAGCGGGAGGAGGTCCCAATGAGCAGTTCTTC
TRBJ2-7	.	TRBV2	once	CASTGVGGEYEQYF	TGTGCCAGCACCGGTGTTGGAGGCGAGTACGAGCAGTACTTC
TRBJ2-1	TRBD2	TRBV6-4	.	CASSDGLAGDSYNEQFF	TGTGCCAGCAGTGACGGGCTAGCGGGGGACTCCTACAATGAGCAGTTCTTC
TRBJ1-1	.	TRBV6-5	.	CASAWGANTEAFF	TGTGCCAGCGCTTGGGGGGCGAACACTGAAGCTTTCTTT
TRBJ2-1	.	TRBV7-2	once	CASSFLGGYNEQFF	TGTGCCAGCAGCTTCCTTGGGGGGTACAATGAGCAGTTCTTC
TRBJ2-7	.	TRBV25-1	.	CASSEWGVPYEQYF	TGTGCCAGCAGTGAATGGGGGGTCCCCTACGAGCAGTACTTC
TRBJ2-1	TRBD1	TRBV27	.	CASRSGTASSYNEQFF	TGTGCCAGCAGGTCTGGGACAGCTAGCTCCTACAATGAGCAGTTCTTC
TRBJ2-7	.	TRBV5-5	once	CASSPESYEQYF	TGTGCCAGCAGCCCAGAGTCCTACGAGCAGTACTTC
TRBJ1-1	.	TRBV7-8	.	CASSLRQHMNTEAFF	TGTGCCAGCAGCTTACGACAGCACATGAACACTGAAGCTTTCTTT
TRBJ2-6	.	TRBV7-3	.	CASSLRRYGANVLTF	TGTGCCAGCAGCTTAAGGAGGTATGGGGCCAACGTCCTGACTTTC
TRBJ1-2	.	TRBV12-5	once	CASGPLGGGALYGYTF	TGTGCTAGTGGCCCCCTTGGGGGGGGCGCACTCTATGGCTACACCTTC
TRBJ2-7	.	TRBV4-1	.	CASSQDITVIPYEQYF	TGCGCCAGCAGCCAAGATATAACAGTCATCCCCTACGAGCAGTACTTC
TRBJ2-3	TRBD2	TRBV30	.	CAWSLSGLATDTQYF	TGTGCCTGGAGTCTCTCGGGACTAGCCACAGATACGCAGTATTTT
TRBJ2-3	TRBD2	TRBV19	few	CASSILAGVDTQYF	TGTGCCAGTAGTATCCTAGCGGGAGTGGATACGCAGTATTTT
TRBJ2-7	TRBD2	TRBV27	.	CASSLSPSGRYEQYF	TGTGCCAGCAGTTTATCGCCTAGCGGGCGGTACGAGCAGTACTTC
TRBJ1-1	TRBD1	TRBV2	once	CASSVIGGAGQAFF	TGTGCCAGCAGTGTAATAGGGGGCGCGGGCCAAGCTTTCTTT
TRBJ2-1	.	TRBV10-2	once	CASSESYNEQFF	TGCGCCAGCAGTGAAAGCTACAATGAGCAGTTCTTC
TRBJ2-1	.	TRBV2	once	CASKRDRQYNEQFF	TGTGCCAGCAAGCGGGACAGACAATACAATGAGCAGTTCTTC
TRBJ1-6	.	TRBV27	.	CASRLWNSPLHF	TGTGCCAGCCGACTTTGGAATTCACCCCTCCACTTT
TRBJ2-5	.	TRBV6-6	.	CASSFQETQYF	TGTGCCAGCAGTTTCCAAGAGACCCAGTACTTC
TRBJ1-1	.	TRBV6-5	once	CASNASPWEAFF	TGTGCCAGCAACGCCTCCCCCTGGGAAGCTTTCTTT
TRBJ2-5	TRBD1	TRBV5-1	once	CASSSGQGGETQYF	TGCGCCAGCAGCTCCGGACAGGGTGGCGAGACCCAGTACTTC
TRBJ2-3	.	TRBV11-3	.	CASSPGASTDTQYF	TGTGCCAGCAGCCCCGGGGCATCCACAGATACGCAGTATTTT
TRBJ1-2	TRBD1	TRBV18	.	CASSALAGTGFGYTF	TGTGCCAGCTCAGCGCTTGCCGGGACAGGGTTTGGCTACACCTTC
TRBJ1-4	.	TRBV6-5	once	CASSLQGTNEKLFF	TGTGCCAGCAGCCTACAGGGAACTAATGAAAAACTGTTTTTT
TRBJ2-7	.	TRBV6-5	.	CASSYDSTYEQYF	TGTGCCAGCAGTTACGACAGTACCTACGAGCAGTACTTC
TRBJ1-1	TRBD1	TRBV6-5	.	CASSPRDRGNTEAFF	TGTGCCAGCAGCCCACGGGACAGGGGGAACACTGAAGCTTTCTTT
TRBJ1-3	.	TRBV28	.	CASSYRRSSGNTIYF	TGTGCCAGCAGTTACAGGCGAAGCTCTGGAAACACCATATATTTT
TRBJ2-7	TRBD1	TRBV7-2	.	CASSLGQGYYEQYF	TGTGCCAGCAGCTTAGGACAGGGCTACTACGAGCAGTACTTC
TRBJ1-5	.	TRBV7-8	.	CASSLGGDVRNQPQHF	TGTGCCAGCAGCTTAGGTGGGGACGTACGCAATCAGCCCCAGCATTTT
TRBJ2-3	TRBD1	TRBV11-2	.	CASSPPPGTGEVDTQYF	TGTGCCAGCAGTCCCCCCCCAGGGACAGGGGAGGTGGATACGCAGTATTTT
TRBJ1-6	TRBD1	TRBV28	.	CASSSPGTGGLGRDSPLHF	TGTGCCAGCAGTTCGCCCGGGACAGGGGGATTGGGGCGCGATTCACCCCTCCACTTT
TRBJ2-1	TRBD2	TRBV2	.	CASSATGLGYEQFF	TGTGCCAGCAGCGCAACGGGACTAGGTTATGAGCAGTTCTTC
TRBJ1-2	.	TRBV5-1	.	CASSLLQNYGYTF	TGCGCCAGCAGCTTACTCCAGAACTATGGCTACACCTTC
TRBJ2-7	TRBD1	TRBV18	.	CASSLGQGSYEQYF	TGTGCCAGCTCACTGGGACAGGGCTCCTACGAGCAGTACTTC
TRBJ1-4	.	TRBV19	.	CASSFVGTNEKLFF	TGTGCCAGTAGTTTTGTGGGGACTAATGAAAAACTGTTTTTT
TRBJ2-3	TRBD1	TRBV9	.	CASSRGQGAYTDTQYF	TGTGCCAGCAGCCGCGGACAGGGGGCATACACAGATACGCAGTATTTT
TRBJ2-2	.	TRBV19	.	CASIPNTGGTGELFF	TGTGCCAGTATTCCCAATACCGGGGGCACCGGGGAGCTGTTTTTT
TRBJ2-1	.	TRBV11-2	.	CASSLGAESYNEQFF	TGTGCCAGCAGCTTAGGTGCGGAGTCCTACAATGAGCAGTTCTTC
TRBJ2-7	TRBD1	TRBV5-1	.	CASSRDSNNYEQYF	TGCGCCAGCAGCAGGGACAGCAACAACTACGAGCAGTACTTC
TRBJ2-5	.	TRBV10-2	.	CASSDEGRETQYF	TGCGCCAGCAGTGACGAGGGGAGGGAGACCCAGTACTTC
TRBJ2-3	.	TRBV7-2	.	CASSSMGRGGDTQYF	TGTGCCAGCAGCTCGATGGGCAGGGGTGGAGATACGCAGTATTTT
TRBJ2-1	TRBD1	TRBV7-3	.	CASSSSRDRASGGEQFF	TGTGCCAGCAGCTCATCCCGGGACAGGGCTTCTGGTGGTGAGCAGTTCTTC
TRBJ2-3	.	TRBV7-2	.	CALTGIGATDTQYF	TGTGCCCTAACAGGGATAGGGGCCACAGATACGCAGTATTTT